This is a list of T cell receptor beta chains from one sample in a study of early stage breast cancer tumors. Generated by immunoSEQ multiplex PCR, the TCRdb table keeps only in-frame clones and is missing some. The sample shows approximately 7,900 clones, approximately 65% of them seen only once. The sample consisted of breast tumor tissue. These receptors originate from a person in their 70s with breast cancer. The CDR3 runs from the conserved cysteine through the conserved F or W. A D gene is named only where the DNA matches it firmly. Clone size is shown for a subset of rows, as once, few, many or a class of expanded clone.

j_call: TRBJ2-6
v_call: TRBV6-1
d_call: TRBD1
clone_size: -
cdr3_aa: CRRDRGQTGANVLTF
cdr3_nt: TGTAGGAGGGACAGGGGGCAAACTGGGGCCAACGTCCTGACTTTC

j_call: TRBJ2-1
v_call: TRBV5-4
d_call: -
clone_size: -
cdr3_aa: CASSSGGLNEQFF
cdr3_nt: TGTGCCAGCAGCTCCGGGGGGCTGAATGAGCAGTTCTTC

j_call: TRBJ1-1
v_call: TRBV7-8
d_call: -
clone_size: -
cdr3_aa: CASSLNQGTTEAFF
cdr3_nt: TGTGCCAGCAGCTTAAACCAGGGGACCACTGAAGCTTTCTTT

j_call: TRBJ2-3
v_call: TRBV10-3
d_call: -
clone_size: medium-sized
cdr3_aa: CAISESPGVDEQYF
cdr3_nt: TGTGCCATCAGTGAGTCCCCGGGGGTAGATGAGCAGTATTTT

j_call: TRBJ1-3
v_call: TRBV5-1
d_call: -
clone_size: few
cdr3_aa: CASSFVAGNTIYF
cdr3_nt: TGCGCCAGCAGCTTCGTCGCTGGAAACACCATATATTTT

j_call: TRBJ2-1
v_call: TRBV27
d_call: TRBD2
clone_size: -
cdr3_aa: CASTSGGAYNEQFF
cdr3_nt: TGTGCCAGCACAAGCGGGGGGGCCTACAATGAGCAGTTCTTC

j_call: TRBJ2-2
v_call: TRBV11-2
d_call: TRBD2
clone_size: -
cdr3_aa: CASSFGLAANTGELFF
cdr3_nt: TGTGCCAGCAGCTTCGGGCTAGCGGCGAACACCGGGGAGCTGTTTTTT

j_call: TRBJ1-1
v_call: TRBV7-9
d_call: -
clone_size: -
cdr3_aa: CASSLSGAAGYTEAFF
cdr3_nt: TGTGCCAGCAGCTTATCGGGGGCAGCGGGGTACACTGAAGCTTTCTTT

j_call: TRBJ1-1
v_call: TRBV7-3
d_call: -
clone_size: few
cdr3_aa: CASRVGRGSIEAFF
cdr3_nt: TGTGCCAGCAGAGTCGGTCGAGGGAGTATTGAAGCTTTCTTT

j_call: TRBJ2-1
v_call: TRBV2
d_call: -
clone_size: few
cdr3_aa: CASNPLAVSSYNEQFF
cdr3_nt: TGTGCCAGCAACCCCCTTGCGGTCAGCTCCTACAATGAGCAGTTCTTC

j_call: TRBJ2-2
v_call: TRBV4-3
d_call: TRBD1
clone_size: -
cdr3_aa: CASSPLPPTGVNTGELFF
cdr3_nt: TGCGCCAGCAGCCCCCTTCCCCCCACAGGGGTAAACACCGGGGAGCTGTTTTTT

j_call: TRBJ2-7
v_call: TRBV6-5
d_call: TRBD2
clone_size: -
cdr3_aa: CASRLASGGAYEQYF
cdr3_nt: TGTGCCAGCAGGCTAGCTAGCGGGGGGGCGTACGAGCAGTACTTC

j_call: TRBJ2-3
v_call: TRBV5-1
d_call: TRBD2
clone_size: -
cdr3_aa: CASSLGLAGGSDTQYF
cdr3_nt: TGCGCCAGCAGCTTGGGACTAGCGGGGGGGTCGGATACGCAGTATTTT

j_call: TRBJ2-5
v_call: TRBV4-1
d_call: -
clone_size: -
cdr3_aa: CASSQGVQQNKETQYF
cdr3_nt: TGCGCCAGCAGCCAAGGCGTACAGCAAAACAAAGAGACCCAGTACTTC

j_call: TRBJ2-4
v_call: TRBV27
d_call: -
clone_size: -
cdr3_aa: CASSLSGGLAKNIQYF
cdr3_nt: TGTGCCAGCAGTTTATCGGGGGGGCTAGCCAAAAACATTCAGTACTTC

j_call: TRBJ1-5
v_call: TRBV18
d_call: TRBD1
clone_size: few
cdr3_aa: CASSDSAGGLNQPQHF
cdr3_nt: TGTGCCAGCTCCGATTCGGCAGGGGGACTCAATCAGCCCCAGCATTTT

j_call: TRBJ1-4
v_call: TRBV5-1
d_call: -
clone_size: -
cdr3_aa: CASSFFGRDWNEKLFF
cdr3_nt: TGCGCCAGCAGCTTCTTCGGCCGGGACTGGAATGAAAAACTGTTTTTT

j_call: TRBJ2-2
v_call: TRBV28
d_call: -
clone_size: few
cdr3_aa: CASSPRGGQGGELFF
cdr3_nt: TGTGCCAGCAGCCCTAGGGGGGGCCAGGGCGGGGAGCTGTTTTTT

j_call: TRBJ2-7
v_call: TRBV1
d_call: -
clone_size: -
cdr3_aa: CTSSQLSTTTNPYEQYF
cdr3_nt: TGCACCAGCAGCCAGCTCTCAACTACCACAAACCCCTACGAGCAGTACTTC

j_call: TRBJ2-7
v_call: TRBV6-5
d_call: -
clone_size: once
cdr3_aa: CAVQGGGYEQYF
cdr3_nt: TGTGCAGTACAGGGAGGGGGTTACGAGCAGTACTTC

j_call: TRBJ1-1
v_call: TRBV25-1
d_call: -
clone_size: -
cdr3_aa: CATQAPGTPLEAFF
cdr3_nt: TGTGCCACTCAGGCCCCCGGGACACCCCTAGAAGCTTTCTTT

j_call: TRBJ2-1
v_call: TRBV25-1
d_call: -
clone_size: -
cdr3_aa: CASSELTGTYNEQFF
cdr3_nt: TGTGCCAGCAGTGAATTAACAGGGACCTACAATGAGCAGTTCTTC

j_call: TRBJ1-1
v_call: TRBV5-1
d_call: -
clone_size: once
cdr3_aa: CATSAEGFNTEAFF
cdr3_nt: TGCGCCACCTCGGCTGAGGGTTTTAACACTGAAGCTTTCTTT

j_call: TRBJ1-6
v_call: TRBV7-2
d_call: -
clone_size: -
cdr3_aa: CASNIQPQQPNSPLHF
cdr3_nt: TGTGCCAGCAACATACAACCACAACAGCCTAATTCACCCCTCCACTTT

j_call: TRBJ2-7
v_call: TRBV5-1
d_call: TRBD1
clone_size: -
cdr3_aa: CASSLDGRGQGEQYF
cdr3_nt: TGCGCCAGCAGCTTGGATGGCAGGGGGCAGGGGGAGCAGTACTTC

j_call: TRBJ2-7
v_call: TRBV13
d_call: TRBD2
clone_size: -
cdr3_aa: CASSGGGDRGREQYF
cdr3_nt: TGTGCCAGCAGCGGGGGGGGAGACAGAGGCCGGGAGCAGTACTTC

j_call: TRBJ1-2
v_call: TRBV7-3
d_call: -
clone_size: -
cdr3_aa: CASSPDSNYGYTF
cdr3_nt: TGTGCCAGCAGCCCGGACAGTAACTATGGCTACACCTTC

j_call: TRBJ2-7
v_call: TRBV4-2
d_call: TRBD2
clone_size: -
cdr3_aa: CASSQVAGEPEQYF
cdr3_nt: TGTGCCAGCAGCCAAGTAGCGGGAGAACCAGAGCAGTACTTC

j_call: TRBJ2-7
v_call: TRBV6-1
d_call: TRBD2
clone_size: -
cdr3_aa: CASSVLRGSSSYEQYF
cdr3_nt: TGTGCCAGCAGTGTACTGCGGGGGTCGAGCTCCTACGAGCAGTACTTC

j_call: TRBJ1-6
v_call: TRBV7-9
d_call: -
clone_size: medium-sized
cdr3_aa: CASSLDSYNSPLHF
cdr3_nt: TGTGCCAGCAGCTTGGACAGCTATAATTCACCCCTCCACTTT

j_call: TRBJ1-4
v_call: TRBV27
d_call: -
clone_size: -
cdr3_aa: CASSSTGMREKLFF
cdr3_nt: TGTGCCAGCAGTTCAACAGGGATGCGGGAAAAACTGTTTTTT

j_call: TRBJ2-2
v_call: TRBV27
d_call: -
clone_size: -
cdr3_aa: CASSFQGLAGELFF
cdr3_nt: TGTGCCAGCAGTTTTCAGGGGTTGGCCGGGGAGCTGTTTTTT

j_call: TRBJ1-3
v_call: TRBV27
d_call: -
clone_size: medium-sized
cdr3_aa: CASSFRGGSGNTIYF
cdr3_nt: TGTGCCAGCAGTTTCCGGGGGGGGAGTGGAAACACCATATATTTT

j_call: TRBJ2-7
v_call: TRBV18
d_call: TRBD1
clone_size: once
cdr3_aa: CASSSIPGGAYEQYF
cdr3_nt: TGTGCCAGCTCATCAATTCCAGGGGGCGCCTACGAGCAGTACTTC

j_call: TRBJ2-5
v_call: TRBV29-1
d_call: -
clone_size: -
cdr3_aa: CSVGLLGLPQETQYF
cdr3_nt: TGCAGCGTTGGACTTCTGGGACTCCCGCAAGAGACCCAGTACTTC

j_call: TRBJ1-5
v_call: TRBV4-1
d_call: -
clone_size: few
cdr3_aa: CASSQNYGDSNQPQHF
cdr3_nt: TGCGCCAGCAGCCAAAACTACGGTGATAGCAATCAGCCCCAGCATTTT

j_call: TRBJ2-3
v_call: TRBV7-9
d_call: TRBD2
clone_size: -
cdr3_aa: CASSKLAGGLSSTDTQYF
cdr3_nt: TGTGCCAGCAGCAAACTAGCGGGGGGCCTATCCAGCACAGATACGCAGTATTTT

j_call: TRBJ2-2
v_call: TRBV4-1
d_call: TRBD1
clone_size: -
cdr3_aa: CASSLDRGGAGELFF
cdr3_nt: TGCGCCAGCAGTTTAGACAGGGGGGGAGCCGGGGAGCTGTTTTTT

j_call: TRBJ1-5
v_call: TRBV5-1
d_call: -
clone_size: medium-sized
cdr3_aa: CASSPGWGDNQPQHF
cdr3_nt: TGCGCCAGCAGCCCTGGCTGGGGGGATAATCAGCCCCAGCATTTT

j_call: TRBJ1-5
v_call: TRBV11-1
d_call: -
clone_size: -
cdr3_aa: CASSLVSREEEQPQHF
cdr3_nt: TGTGCCAGCAGCTTAGTGAGCAGGGAGGAAGAGCAGCCCCAGCATTTT

j_call: TRBJ1-2
v_call: TRBV9
d_call: -
clone_size: -
cdr3_aa: CASSVGREGIGGYTF
cdr3_nt: TGTGCCAGCAGCGTAGGCCGAGAGGGTATAGGTGGCTACACCTTC

j_call: TRBJ1-5
v_call: TRBV7-6
d_call: -
clone_size: -
cdr3_aa: CASSLGQYSNQPQHF
cdr3_nt: TGTGCCAGCAGCTTAGGACAGTATAGCAATCAGCCCCAGCATTTT

j_call: TRBJ2-1
v_call: TRBV7-6
d_call: TRBD2
clone_size: -
cdr3_aa: CASSLSVAGSSYNEQFF
cdr3_nt: TGTGCCAGCAGTCTTAGCGTAGCGGGGAGCTCCTACAATGAGCAGTTCTTC

j_call: TRBJ1-2
v_call: TRBV6-6
d_call: -
clone_size: few
cdr3_aa: CASSSQGQGYGYTF
cdr3_nt: TGTGCCAGCAGTTCACAGGGCCAGGGCTATGGCTACACCTTC

j_call: TRBJ2-3
v_call: TRBV5-1
d_call: -
clone_size: -
cdr3_aa: CASSSPLAGTSTDTQYF
cdr3_nt: TGCGCCAGCAGCTCACCGTTGGCGGGGACTAGCACAGATACGCAGTATTTT

j_call: TRBJ2-7
v_call: TRBV10-3
d_call: -
clone_size: -
cdr3_aa: CAISDSSYEQYF
cdr3_nt: TGTGCCATCAGTGACAGCTCCTACGAGCAGTACTTC

j_call: TRBJ2-5
v_call: TRBV4-1
d_call: TRBD2
clone_size: -
cdr3_aa: CASSPGGGPDQETQYF
cdr3_nt: TGCGCCAGCAGCCCGGGCGGGGGGCCCGACCAAGAGACCCAGTACTTC

j_call: TRBJ1-1
v_call: TRBV7-9
d_call: -
clone_size: -
cdr3_aa: CASSLVDRNTEAFF
cdr3_nt: TGTGCCAGCAGCTTAGTAGACAGGAACACTGAAGCTTTCTTT

j_call: TRBJ2-1
v_call: TRBV4-2
d_call: -
clone_size: few
cdr3_aa: CASSQLAGGDEQFF
cdr3_nt: TGTGCCAGCAGCCAATTGGCTGGCGGCGATGAGCAGTTCTTC

j_call: TRBJ1-1
v_call: TRBV11-2
d_call: -
clone_size: -
cdr3_aa: CASSLPGRGSGAFF
cdr3_nt: TGTGCCAGCAGCTTACCGGGCAGGGGTTCAGGTGCTTTCTTT

j_call: TRBJ2-1
v_call: TRBV6-9
d_call: -
clone_size: -
cdr3_aa: CASSLTSSYNEQFF
cdr3_nt: TGTGCCAGCAGTTTGACAAGCTCCTACAATGAGCAGTTCTTC